This T cell receptor (beta chain) was retrieved from a study of control samples from healthy donors and cancer patients. Assay used: immunoSEQ multiplex PCR; TCRdb lists only in-frame clones, some missing. The data contain approximately 100,000 clones, around 89% of them singletons. CDR1 and CDR2 from the germline V gene are SGHKS and YYEKEE (reference sequence). CDR3 length equals 15 residues. The V end was cut by 4 bases, the J end by 9 bases, with 23 bases between. This chain joins TRBV5-5 and TRBJ2-7; a weak D match, TRBD2 (5 bases). The sequencing input was blood. This receptor was obtained from a man between 25 and 39 years old in good health. The CDR3 DNA reads as TGTGCCAGCAGCGGAAGACCGACGGAGGCTCCTTTGCAGTACTTC. Amino acid sequence: CASSGRPTEAPLQYF.